These T cell receptor beta chains were read from a single sample in a study of blood T cells in healthy people across ages. A single record per CDR3 protein comes from TCRdb applying MiXCR to the 5' RACE reads. The profile shows hundreds of thousands of distinct CDR3 sequences, under 45% of them singletons. Sequencing was carried out using blood. These receptors all come from a man in his 60s in good health. Each CDR3 is given with its conserved first and last residue. The D gene is left open where the match is weak. Size is stated for part of the rows, as once, few or many counts, or as a class when the clone is expanded.

j_call cdr3_length v_call d_call clone_size cdr3_nt cdr3_aa
TRBJ1-6 14 TRBV20-1 . . TGCAGTGCTACCAGGACAGTAGATAATTCACCCCTCCACTTT CSATRTVDNSPLHF
TRBJ2-1 14 TRBV29-1 TRBD2 once TGCAGCGCCGGGACTAGCGGGGGGCCCAATGAGCAGTTCTTC CSAGTSGGPNEQFF
TRBJ2-1 13 TRBV7-2 . many TGTGCCAGCAGCTTAGCGTTTAGCAATGAGCAGTTCTTC CASSLAFSNEQFF
TRBJ2-4 17 TRBV7-2 TRBD2 few TGTGCCAGCAGCTCGTGGACTAGCCTCATAGCCAAAAACATTCAGTACTTC CASSSWTSLIAKNIQYF
TRBJ1-4 13 TRBV12-3/TRBV12-4 . . TGTGCCAGCAGGGTGACCGGGGTTGAAAAACTGTTTTTT CASRVTGVEKLFF
TRBJ2-5 14 TRBV20-1 . . TGCAGTGCTAGAGGCTCCGACCGGGATGGGACCCAGTACTTC CSARGSDRDGTQYF
TRBJ2-7 12 TRBV20-1 . many TGCAGTGCTATGAGGACAACCTACGAGCAGTACTTC CSAMRTTYEQYF
TRBJ1-6 15 TRBV27 . few TGTGCCAGCAGAAAGGCGGCAGGGCGGGATTCACCCCTCCACTTT CASRKAAGRDSPLHF
TRBJ2-5 15 TRBV20-1 TRBD1 few TGCAGTGCTAAAGGGACAGTCTCTGACCAAGAGACCCAGTACTTC CSAKGTVSDQETQYF
TRBJ2-7 14 TRBV6-6 TRBD1 . TGTGCCACTAAAATGGGGGACAGGACCTACGAGCAGTACTTC CATKMGDRTYEQYF
TRBJ2-2 14 TRBV11-2 TRBD1 once TGTGCCAGCAGCTATGACAGGGGAGGCGGGGAGTTGTTTTTT CASSYDRGGGELFF
TRBJ2-5 15 TRBV6-6 . . TGTGCCAGCAGTTTCCTTGACGGACATCAAGAGACCCAGTACTTC CASSFLDGHQETQYF
TRBJ2-7 13 TRBV6-5 . . TGTGCCAGCAGTTACGCAAAGGGCTACGAGCAGTACTTC CASSYAKGYEQYF
TRBJ2-5 12 TRBV6-2/TRBV6-3 . many TGTGCCAGCAGCGCGTACCAAGAGACCCAGTACTTC CASSAYQETQYF
TRBJ2-5 12 TRBV5-5 . . TGTGCCAGCAGCGACTTCTTGAGGGGGCAGTACTTC CASSDFLRGQYF
TRBJ1-5 15 TRBV7-2 . . TGTGCCAGCAGCTCCTCGTGGGGTGTAGGTCAGCCCCAGCATTTT CASSSSWGVGQPQHF
TRBJ2-7 15 TRBV7-2 TRBD2 . TGTGCCAGCAGCTTGACTAGCGGGGGGCCCAATGAGCAGTACTTC CASSLTSGGPNEQYF
TRBJ2-7 14 TRBV12-3/TRBV12-4 . once TGTGCCAGCAGTGTAGGGACGCCCTTGGGGGAGCAGTACTTC CASSVGTPLGEQYF
TRBJ2-7 15 TRBV7-9 TRBD1 once TGTGCCAGCAGCCGGGACAGGGGTGGACCCTACGAGCAGTACTTC CASSRDRGGPYEQYF
TRBJ2-5 16 TRBV9 TRBD2 . TGTGCCAGCAACACCCGACTAGCGGGGGGTCAAGAGACCCAGTACTTC CASNTRLAGGQETQYF
TRBJ2-3 17 TRBV5-8 TRBD2 . TGTGCCAGCAGCTTGGTAGCGGGGGGGTCTTCGGTAGATACGCAGTATTTT CASSLVAGGSSVDTQYF
TRBJ2-5 13 TRBV25-1 . few TGTGCCAGCAGTGACAGGATTGACAATGAGCAGTACTTC CASSDRIDNEQYF
TRBJ2-1 11 TRBV30 . few TGTGCCTACGCGTTGGTGAATGAGCAGTTCTTC CAYALVNEQFF
TRBJ2-1 16 TRBV3-1 . . TGTGCCAGCAGCCAAGTAGAACTAGCCTCCTACAATGAGCAGTTCTTC CASSQVELASYNEQFF
TRBJ1-5 13 TRBV19 . few TGTGCCAGTAGTTGGAGCAGCAATCAGCCCCAGCATTTT CASSWSSNQPQHF
TRBJ1-2 15 TRBV12-3/TRBV12-4 . few TGTGCCAGCAGTTTACAGGCAGGGGCTAACTATGGCTACACCTTC CASSLQAGANYGYTF
TRBJ2-1 16 TRBV9 . . TGTGCCAGCAGCGTAGATGGGGGCTACTCCTACAATGAGCAGTTCTTC CASSVDGGYSYNEQFF
TRBJ2-6 16 TRBV14 . . TGTGCCAGCAGCCAAGATGGGGGATCTGGGGCCAACGTCCTGACTTTC CASSQDGGSGANVLTF
TRBJ2-7 17 TRBV4-3 . . TGCGCCAGCAGCCAAAGAGGGTACGAGACACCAGTCTACGAGCAGTACTTC CASSQRGYETPVYEQYF
TRBJ2-6 17 TRBV9 . . TGTGCCAGCAGTCATGGTGTCAGGGTTACTGGGGCCAACGTCCTGACTTTC CASSHGVRVTGANVLTF
TRBJ2-5 11 TRBV7-9 . . TGTGCCAGCAGCTTAGGGTCCCAGCAGTACTTC CASSLGSQQYF
TRBJ2-3 16 TRBV27 TRBD1 . TGTGCCAGCAGTTCCGTCCCGGGACAGGCCACAGATACGCAGTATTTT CASSSVPGQATDTQYF
TRBJ2-1 16 TRBV12-3/TRBV12-4 TRBD2 . TGTGCCAGCAGACGGGAGGCCGGGGGGGCCCTGGATGAGCAGTTCTTC CASRREAGGALDEQFF
TRBJ2-4 15 TRBV11-3 TRBD1 medium-sized TGTGCCAGCAGCTTAGGTCCCACAGGGGGAAACATTCAGTACTTC CASSLGPTGGNIQYF
TRBJ2-7 16 TRBV5-1 . . TGCGCCAGCAGCTTGGAGGCTAGCCGGAGCTCCTGCGAGCAGTACTTC CASSLEASRSSCEQYF